A single count supports the clone carrying this T cell receptor beta chain. Repertoires were generated with immunoSEQ multiplex PCR, while TCRdb's copy carries only in-frame clones and drops some. The sample records tens of thousands of clones, approximately 90% being singletons. Germline V gives CDR1 MNHEY, CDR2 SMNVEV (reference sequence). V shed 6 bases and J 1 base; nucleotides not matched to a gene: 5. This CDR3 spans 15 amino acids. This specimen comes from a study of blood T cell repertoires in COVID-19. The chain carries TRBV27 and TRBJ2-3; 9 nucleotides align to TRBD2. The sequence came from a man between 60 and 70 years old with acute or convalescent COVID-19. Sequenced sample: peripheral blood. The CDR3 region has the DNA TGTGCCAGCAGAGCGGGAGGCGTGGGCACAGATACGCAGTATTTT. Encoded protein: CASRAGGVGTDTQYF.